This is a list of T cell receptor beta chains from one sample in a study of T cell repertoires in cytomegalovirus infection. TCRdb re-called the reads with MiXCR, one entry per CDR3 protein. The table lists about 150,000 distinct CDR3 sequences, roughly 17% of them singletons. Sample: CD8+ T cells from PBMCs. These receptors were collected from a human donor in good health (CMV status not recorded). Some clones in this sample may be carry-over from other donors' samples. Both conserved end residues are part of each CDR3. A D gene is named only where the DNA matches it firmly. Rows may omit the clone size; those that give it use once, few, many or a size class.

V: TRBV28
J: TRBJ1-5
size: -
D: -
DNA: TGTGCCAGCAGGGAACGTACAGGGTATAGCAATCAGCCCCAGCATTTT
CDR3: CASRERTGYSNQPQHF

V: TRBV7-2
J: TRBJ2-7
size: few
D: -
DNA: TGTGCCAGCAGCCGATTCGGTGGGGTCTACGAGCAGTACTTC
CDR3: CASSRFGGVYEQYF

V: TRBV7-2
J: TRBJ1-3
size: few
D: -
DNA: TGTGCCAGCAGCTTAGGAAGTGGTACAGGATCAATGACTGGAAACACCATATATTTT
CDR3: CASSLGSGTGSMTGNTIYF

V: TRBV28
J: TRBJ1-5
size: few
D: TRBD1
DNA: TGTGCCAGCAGGTGGACAGGGGGCAATCAGCCCCAGCATTTT
CDR3: CASRWTGGNQPQHF

V: TRBV14
J: TRBJ2-7
size: -
D: TRBD1
DNA: TGTGCCAGCAGCCATAAGGAGACAGGGGGCCACCCCTACGAGCAGTACTTC
CDR3: CASSHKETGGHPYEQYF

V: TRBV14
J: TRBJ1-2
size: few
D: -
DNA: TGTGCCAGCAGCCAAGTCGCGGAAATGGACTATGGCTACACCTTC
CDR3: CASSQVAEMDYGYTF

V: TRBV11-3
J: TRBJ1-1
size: few
D: TRBD1
DNA: TGTGCCAGCAGCCGGACAGGGGGGACTGAAGCTTTCTTT
CDR3: CASSRTGGTEAFF

V: TRBV7-8
J: TRBJ2-5
size: -
D: -
DNA: TGTGCCAGCCCTCTCCCCCCACGAGAGACCCAGTACTTC
CDR3: CASPLPPRETQYF

V: TRBV7-3
J: TRBJ2-7
size: few
D: -
DNA: TGTGCCAGCAGCCAGACGGACGGGGGCTCCTACGAGCAGTACTTC
CDR3: CASSQTDGGSYEQYF

V: TRBV19
J: TRBJ1-5
size: few
D: TRBD1
DNA: TGTGCCAGTCGTGAACAGGGGGCAAGCAATCAGCCCCAGCATTTT
CDR3: CASREQGASNQPQHF

V: TRBV11-2
J: TRBJ2-3
size: few
D: TRBD1
DNA: TGTGCCAGCAGCTTGGCTTGGACAGGGAGCACAGATACGCAGTATTTT
CDR3: CASSLAWTGSTDTQYF

V: TRBV6-5
J: TRBJ2-7
size: few
D: TRBD2
DNA: TGTGCCAGCAGCCCACGGGAGGGCTACGAGCAGTACTTC
CDR3: CASSPREGYEQYF

V: TRBV7-9
J: TRBJ2-7
size: few
D: TRBD1
DNA: TGTGCCAGCAGTTCTTCCAGGGGGCGCCGCGAGCAGTACTTC
CDR3: CASSSSRGRREQYF

V: TRBV27
J: TRBJ1-1
size: -
D: -
DNA: TGTGCCAGCTCAAAAGTTGGCACTGAAGCTTTCTTT
CDR3: CASSKVGTEAFF

V: TRBV7-2
J: TRBJ2-1
size: many
D: -
DNA: TGTGCCAGCAGCTTAGGGCGGGGGAGAGGGGGTGATGAGCAGTTCTTC
CDR3: CASSLGRGRGGDEQFF

V: TRBV14
J: TRBJ1-3
size: -
D: TRBD1
DNA: TGTGCCAGCAGCCCGACAGGGGCTCCGTGGGGAAACACCATATATTTT
CDR3: CASSPTGAPWGNTIYF

V: TRBV7-2
J: TRBJ2-7
size: -
D: TRBD1
DNA: TGTGCCAGCAGCCCGACAGGGGGAGGCTTCTACGAGCAGTACTTC
CDR3: CASSPTGGGFYEQYF

V: TRBV6-2/TRBV6-3
J: TRBJ2-7
size: -
D: TRBD1
DNA: TGTGCCAGCACCAAAGAGACAGGGGGCATCGAGCAGTACTTC
CDR3: CASTKETGGIEQYF

V: TRBV20-1
J: TRBJ2-5
size: -
D: -
DNA: TGCAGTGCTAAGCTTCAGAGGCTCCAAGAGACCCAGTACTTC
CDR3: CSAKLQRLQETQYF

V: TRBV28
J: TRBJ2-7
size: few
D: -
DNA: TGTGCCAGCAGTCCCCCGCCCTACGAGCAGTACTTC
CDR3: CASSPPPYEQYF

V: TRBV7-2
J: TRBJ2-7
size: few
D: -
DNA: TGTGCCAGCAGCCCCCGGGACGGTAGCTCCTACGAGCAGTACTTC
CDR3: CASSPRDGSSYEQYF

V: TRBV7-9
J: TRBJ2-1
size: few
D: -
DNA: TGTGCCAGCAGCTTGCTCAGCAATGAGCAGTTCTTC
CDR3: CASSLLSNEQFF

V: TRBV20-1
J: TRBJ2-7
size: few
D: TRBD2
DNA: TGCAGAGTAAGGGTGCGGGGGAGCGACGAGCAGTACTTC
CDR3: CRVRVRGSDEQYF

V: TRBV12-3/TRBV12-4
J: TRBJ1-2
size: -
D: TRBD1
DNA: TGTGCCAGCAGTTTTGGGCAGGGGGCAAGATGGGGCTACACCTTC
CDR3: CASSFGQGARWGYTF

V: TRBV6-2/TRBV6-3
J: TRBJ1-1
size: -
D: -
DNA: TGTGCCAGCAGTCCCCTTCCTACAGGGAGCACTGAAGCTTTCTTT
CDR3: CASSPLPTGSTEAFF

V: TRBV9
J: TRBJ2-7
size: -
D: -
DNA: TGTGCCAGCAGCCCATTCGGGCTTGGCCTATACGAGCAGTACTTC
CDR3: CASSPFGLGLYEQYF

V: TRBV7-9
J: TRBJ2-2
size: few
D: -
DNA: TGTGCCAGCAGCGAGCAGGGCAGGTCCGGGGAGCTGTTTTTT
CDR3: CASSEQGRSGELFF

V: TRBV6-2/TRBV6-3
J: TRBJ2-1
size: -
D: TRBD2
DNA: TGTGCCAGCAGTTACTCGAGTAGCGGGAGAGACGAGCAGTTCTTC
CDR3: CASSYSSSGRDEQFF

V: TRBV19
J: TRBJ2-1
size: -
D: -
DNA: TGTGCCAGTAGTGGGAGACTAGGGAATGAGCAGTTCTTC
CDR3: CASSGRLGNEQFF

V: TRBV7-9
J: TRBJ1-5
size: -
D: -
DNA: TGTGCCAGCAGCTTTGTGGGTAATCAGCCCCAGCATTTT
CDR3: CASSFVGNQPQHF

V: TRBV7-6
J: TRBJ2-7
size: -
D: -
DNA: TGTGCCAGCAGCGCTGGGTTGAACGAGCAGTACTTC
CDR3: CASSAGLNEQYF

V: TRBV7-8
J: TRBJ2-1
size: -
D: -
DNA: TGTGCCAGCAGCAGTAGGGTGGGGGGCTACAATGAGCAGTTCTTC
CDR3: CASSSRVGGYNEQFF

V: TRBV28
J: TRBJ2-1
size: few
D: -
DNA: TGTGCCAGCAGTTTCTCCTGGGCTGATGAGCAGTTCTTC
CDR3: CASSFSWADEQFF

V: TRBV7-9
J: TRBJ1-2
size: -
D: -
DNA: TGTGCCAGCAGCTTAGTCGGGGCTCGGGGCTACACCTTC
CDR3: CASSLVGARGYTF

V: TRBV7-2
J: TRBJ2-1
size: -
D: TRBD2
DNA: TGTGCCAGCAGCTTAGCGACTAGCAGGAGACGAAATGAGCAGTTCTTC
CDR3: CASSLATSRRRNEQFF

V: TRBV29-1
J: TRBJ1-2
size: -
D: -
DNA: TGCAGCGTCTCCGGGGCGAGGAACTATGGCTACACCTTC
CDR3: CSVSGARNYGYTF

V: TRBV15
J: TRBJ2-3
size: few
D: -
DNA: TGTGCCACCAGCAGAAAGTTTCAGAACACAGATACGCAGTATTTT
CDR3: CATSRKFQNTDTQYF

V: TRBV6-5
J: TRBJ2-7
size: once
D: -
DNA: TGTGCCAGCAGTTACTCGACAGGCGGGGAGCAGTACTTC
CDR3: CASSYSTGGEQYF

V: TRBV7-6
J: TRBJ2-7
size: few
D: -
DNA: TGTGCCAGCAGCTTATACTTGGGACCTTCCTACGAGCAGTACTTC
CDR3: CASSLYLGPSYEQYF

V: TRBV12-3/TRBV12-4
J: TRBJ2-6
size: few
D: -
DNA: TGTGCCAGCAGTTTAGGGGGGGCACCTGGGGCCAACGTCCTGACTTTC
CDR3: CASSLGGAPGANVLTF

V: TRBV9
J: TRBJ2-1
size: few
D: TRBD2
DNA: TGTGCCAGCAGTCCTACCCTAGCGGGGAACTACAATGAGCAGTTCTTC
CDR3: CASSPTLAGNYNEQFF

V: TRBV7-2
J: TRBJ2-1
size: few
D: TRBD2
DNA: TGTGCCAGCAGCTTAGCTAGCGGGGGCCCCCTCGATGAGCAGTTCTTC
CDR3: CASSLASGGPLDEQFF

V: TRBV7-9
J: TRBJ2-7
size: many
D: -
DNA: TGTGCCAGCAGCTTAGCTCCCGGGGTTTACGAGCAGTACTTC
CDR3: CASSLAPGVYEQYF

V: TRBV3-1
J: TRBJ1-1
size: few
D: -
DNA: TGTGCCAGCAGCCAAGTCGCAGGCGCTGAAGCTTTCTTT
CDR3: CASSQVAGAEAFF

V: TRBV7-9
J: TRBJ2-1
size: -
D: TRBD2
DNA: TGTGCCAGCACCCGTGGGGGGAGGGCCGACAATGAGCAGTTCTTC
CDR3: CASTRGGRADNEQFF

V: TRBV7-8
J: TRBJ2-5
size: -
D: -
DNA: TGTGCCAGCACCGCCGCACCGTACCAAGAGACCCAGTACTTC
CDR3: CASTAAPYQETQYF

V: TRBV7-8
J: TRBJ2-1
size: -
D: TRBD2
DNA: TGTGCCAGCAGCTTATACGGGACTAGCAATGAGCAGTTCTTC
CDR3: CASSLYGTSNEQFF